The entry below gives a single TCR beta chain sequence along with its context. Its antigen is still unknown. The V end lost 0 bases, the J end lost 6 bases, and 12 bases lay between the germline ends. Germline CDR1 and CDR2: MNHNY and SVGAGI (reference sequence). The CDR3 is made up of 15 amino acids. Treatment denoted: oral pan-JAK inhibitor, 5-10 mg twice daily. cDNA reverse transcribed from extracted RNA served as the sequencing template. Repertoires were generated with immunoSEQ multiplex PCR, while TCRdb's copy carries only in-frame clones and drops some. The sample records about 120,000 clones, around 56% being singletons. This sample was included in a study of CD8+ T cells in alopecia areata. Study results and caveats: Since there was just one nonresponder, nobody can yet say how baseline CD8+ expansion ties to response.

The origin of this receptor is a human donor with alopecia areata. This chain connects TRBV6-6 to TRBJ1-5, with D tentatively TRBD1 (5 bases). Sequenced here: CD4+ T cells sorted from blood, sampled at week 4, from a patient treated with tofacitinib. The CDR3 protein is CASSYSGRPGQPQHF. As DNA, the CDR3 is TGTGCCAGCAGTTACTCGGGGCGACCCGGTCAGCCCCAGCATTTT.